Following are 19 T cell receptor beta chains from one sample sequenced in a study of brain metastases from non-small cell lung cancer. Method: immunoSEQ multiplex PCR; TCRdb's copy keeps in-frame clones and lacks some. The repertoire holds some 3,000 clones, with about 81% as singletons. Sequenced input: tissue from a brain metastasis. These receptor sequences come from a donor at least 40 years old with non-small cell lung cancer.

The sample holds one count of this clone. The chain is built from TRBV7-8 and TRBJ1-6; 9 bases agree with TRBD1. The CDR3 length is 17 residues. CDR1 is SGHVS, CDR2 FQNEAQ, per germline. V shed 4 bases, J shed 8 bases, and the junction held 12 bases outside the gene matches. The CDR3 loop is CASSSPRDRDRDSPLHF. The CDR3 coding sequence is TGTGCCAGCAGCTCCCCTCGGGACAGGGATCGGGATTCACCCCTCCACTTT. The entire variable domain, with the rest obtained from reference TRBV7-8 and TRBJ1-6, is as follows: GAGVSQSPRYKVAKRGQDVALRCDPISGHVSLFWYQQALGQGPEFLTYFQNEAQLDKSGLPSDRFFAERPEGSVSTLKIQRTQQEDSAVYLCASSSPRDRDRDSPLHFGNGTRLTVT.

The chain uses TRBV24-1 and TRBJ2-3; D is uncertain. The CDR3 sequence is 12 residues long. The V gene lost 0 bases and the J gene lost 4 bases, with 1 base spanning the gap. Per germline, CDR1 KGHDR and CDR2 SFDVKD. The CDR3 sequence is CATSDLADTQYF. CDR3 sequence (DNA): TGTGCCACCAGTGATTTGGCAGATACGCAGTATTTT.

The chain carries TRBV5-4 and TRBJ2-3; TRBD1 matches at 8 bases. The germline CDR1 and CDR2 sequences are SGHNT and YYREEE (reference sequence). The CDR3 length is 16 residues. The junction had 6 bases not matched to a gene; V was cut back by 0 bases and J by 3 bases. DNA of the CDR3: TGTGCCAGCAGCTTGGCCCTGGGACAGGAAACAGATACGCAGTATTTT. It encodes CASSLALGQETDTQYF.

The DNA for the CDR3 is TGTGCCAGCAGTGATTACGGACCCTACAATGAGCAGTTCTTC. Translated: CASSDYGPYNEQFF. The rearrangement links TRBV2 to TRBJ2-1; no definite D call. Trimming took 3 bases from V and 2 from J, leaving 8 bases between them. Germline assignment: CDR1 SNHLY and CDR2 FYNNEI. This CDR3 spans 14 amino acids.

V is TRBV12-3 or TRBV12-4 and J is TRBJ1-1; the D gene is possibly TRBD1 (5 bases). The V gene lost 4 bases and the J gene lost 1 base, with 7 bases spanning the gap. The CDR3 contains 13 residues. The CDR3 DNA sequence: TGTGCCAGCAGTTGGGACCCGAACACTGAAGCTTTCTTT. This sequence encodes CASSWDPNTEAFF.

The CDR3 here is CAISVEQGALSGYTF. CDR3 DNA sequence: TGTGCCATCAGTGTTGAACAGGGGGCACTGAGTGGCTACACCTTC. This chain uses TRBV10-3 with TRBJ1-2; 9 bases fit TRBD1. CDR1 ENHRY and CDR2 SYGVKD come from the germline V gene. With V trimmed by 4 bases and J by 7 bases, 10 bases remained unmatched. This CDR3 is 15 amino acids long.

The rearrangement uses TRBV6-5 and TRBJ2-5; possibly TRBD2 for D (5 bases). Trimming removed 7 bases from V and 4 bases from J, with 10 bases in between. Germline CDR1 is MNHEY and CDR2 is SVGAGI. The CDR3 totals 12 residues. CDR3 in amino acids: CASTLSGETQYF. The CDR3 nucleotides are TGTGCCAGCACCCTAAGCGGAGAGACCCAGTACTTC.

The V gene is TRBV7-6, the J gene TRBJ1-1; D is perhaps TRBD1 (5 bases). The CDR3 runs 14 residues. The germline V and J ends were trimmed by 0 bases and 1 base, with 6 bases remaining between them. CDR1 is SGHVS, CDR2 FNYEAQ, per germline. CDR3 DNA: TGTGCCAGCAGCTTAGCGGGGCAGAACACTGAAGCTTTCTTT. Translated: CASSLAGQNTEAFF.

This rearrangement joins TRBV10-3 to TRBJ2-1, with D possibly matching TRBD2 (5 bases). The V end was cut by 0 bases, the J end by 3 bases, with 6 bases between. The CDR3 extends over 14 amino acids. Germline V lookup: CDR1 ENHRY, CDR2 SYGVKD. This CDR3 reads CAISESEDYNEQFF. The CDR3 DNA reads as TGTGCCATCAGTGAGTCGGAGGACTACAATGAGCAGTTCTTC.

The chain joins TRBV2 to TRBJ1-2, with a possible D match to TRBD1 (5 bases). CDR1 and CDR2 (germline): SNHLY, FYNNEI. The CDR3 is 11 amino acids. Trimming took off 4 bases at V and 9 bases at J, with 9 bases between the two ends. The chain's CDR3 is CASSARASYTF. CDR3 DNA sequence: TGTGCCAGCAGTGCCAGGGCGAGCTACACCTTC.

The CDR3 sequence: CASSPGQGERPQHF. DNA for the CDR3: TGCGCCAGCAGCCCCGGACAGGGGGAGAGGCCCCAGCATTTT. V usage is TRBV4-1 and J usage is TRBJ1-5; 10 bases are shared with TRBD1. V gave up 4 bases and J gave up 9 bases; unmatched junction bases: 6. This CDR3 spans 14 amino acids. CDR1 and CDR2 from the germline V gene are MGHRA and YSYEKL.

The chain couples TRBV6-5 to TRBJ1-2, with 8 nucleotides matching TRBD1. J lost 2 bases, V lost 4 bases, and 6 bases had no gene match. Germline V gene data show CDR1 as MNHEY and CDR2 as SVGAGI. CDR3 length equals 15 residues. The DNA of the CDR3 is TGTGCCAGCAGTTTCACCAGGGGGCGGAACTATGGCTACACCTTC. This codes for CASSFTRGRNYGYTF.

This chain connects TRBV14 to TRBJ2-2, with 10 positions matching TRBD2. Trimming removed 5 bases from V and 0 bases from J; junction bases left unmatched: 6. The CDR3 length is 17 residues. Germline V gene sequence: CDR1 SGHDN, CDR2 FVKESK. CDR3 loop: CASSFLAGAANTGELFF. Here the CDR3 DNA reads TGTGCCAGCAGCTTCCTAGCGGGGGCCGCGAACACCGGGGAGCTGTTTTTT.

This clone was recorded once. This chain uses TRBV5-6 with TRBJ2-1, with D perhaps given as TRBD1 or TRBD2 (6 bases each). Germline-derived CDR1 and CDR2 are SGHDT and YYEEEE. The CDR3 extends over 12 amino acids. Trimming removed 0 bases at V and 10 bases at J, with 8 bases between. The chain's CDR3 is CASSLGRGEQFF. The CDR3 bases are TGTGCCAGCAGCTTGGGGAGGGGGGAGCAGTTCTTC.

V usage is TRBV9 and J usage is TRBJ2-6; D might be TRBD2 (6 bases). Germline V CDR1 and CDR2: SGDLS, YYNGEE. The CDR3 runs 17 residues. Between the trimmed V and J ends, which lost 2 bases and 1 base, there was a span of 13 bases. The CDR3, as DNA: TGTGCCAGCAGCGTTTTGGGAGGAGAATCTGGGGCCAACGTCCTGACTTTC. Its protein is CASSVLGGESGANVLTF.

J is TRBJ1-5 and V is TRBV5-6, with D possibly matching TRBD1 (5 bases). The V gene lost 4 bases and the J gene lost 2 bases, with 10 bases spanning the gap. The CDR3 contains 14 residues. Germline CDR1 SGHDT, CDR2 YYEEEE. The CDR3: CASSPPGGNQPQHF. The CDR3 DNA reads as TGTGCCAGCAGCCCCCCGGGGGGCAATCAGCCCCAGCATTTT.

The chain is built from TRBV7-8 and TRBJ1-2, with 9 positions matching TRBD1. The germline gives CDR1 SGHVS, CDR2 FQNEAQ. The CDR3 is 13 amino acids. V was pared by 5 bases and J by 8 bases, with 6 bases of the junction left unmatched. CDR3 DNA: TGTGCCAGCAGCCTTGGGACAGGGAGAGGCTACACCTTC. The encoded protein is CASSLGTGRGYTF. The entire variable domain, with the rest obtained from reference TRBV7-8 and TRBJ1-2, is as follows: GAGVSQSPRYKVAKRGQDVALRCDPISGHVSLFWYQQALGQGPEFLTYFQNEAQLDKSGLPSDRFFAERPEGSVSTLKIQRTQQEDSAVYLCASSLGTGRGYTFGSGTRLTVV.

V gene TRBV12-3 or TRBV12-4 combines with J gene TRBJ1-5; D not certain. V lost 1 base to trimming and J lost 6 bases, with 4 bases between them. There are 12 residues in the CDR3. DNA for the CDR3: TGTGCCAGCAGTTTAGGGGTTCAGCCCCAGCATTTT. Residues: CASSLGVQPQHF.

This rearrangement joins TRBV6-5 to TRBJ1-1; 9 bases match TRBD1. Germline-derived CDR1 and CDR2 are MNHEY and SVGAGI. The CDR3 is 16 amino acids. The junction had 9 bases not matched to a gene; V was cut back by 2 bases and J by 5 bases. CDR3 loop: CASSYTRRGQGTEAFF. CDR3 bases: TGTGCCAGCAGTTACACTCGCCGGGGACAGGGAACTGAAGCTTTCTTT.